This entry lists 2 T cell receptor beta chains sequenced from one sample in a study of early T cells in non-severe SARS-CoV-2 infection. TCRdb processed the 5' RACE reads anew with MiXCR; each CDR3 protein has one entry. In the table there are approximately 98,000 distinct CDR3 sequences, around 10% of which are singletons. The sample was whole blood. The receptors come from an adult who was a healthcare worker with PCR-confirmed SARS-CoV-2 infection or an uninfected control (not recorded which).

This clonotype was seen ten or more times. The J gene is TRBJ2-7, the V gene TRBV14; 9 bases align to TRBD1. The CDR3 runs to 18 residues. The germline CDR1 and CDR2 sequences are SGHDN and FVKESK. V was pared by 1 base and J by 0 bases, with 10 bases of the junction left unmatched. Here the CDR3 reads CASSQGWRGTGTSYEQYF. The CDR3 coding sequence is TGTGCCAGCAGCCAAGGATGGAGGGGGACAGGGACCTCCTACGAGCAGTACTTC.

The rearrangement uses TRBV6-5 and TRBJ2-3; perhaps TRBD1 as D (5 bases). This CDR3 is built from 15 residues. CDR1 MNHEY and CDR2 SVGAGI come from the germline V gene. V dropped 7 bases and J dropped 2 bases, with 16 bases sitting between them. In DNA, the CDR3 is TGTGCCAGCACGGATGCCTTGGACAACACAGATACGCAGTATTTT. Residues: CASTDALDNTDTQYF.